This is a list of T cell receptor beta chains from one sample in a study of T cells expressing NK-cell markers. Each CDR3 protein gets one entry in TCRdb, which reprocessed the 5' RACE reads and gives no DNA. The ten top clones account for 1.4%, within a sample of about 460,000 distinct CDR3 sequences. Input material: blood T cells: a sorted CD56 or NKG2C T cell subset, CD4+ or CD8+ T cells, or bulk PBMC T cells (not recorded which). All receptors come from a woman aged 50 to 65 in good health. Each CDR3 is given with its conserved first and last residue.

>TRBV6-1|TRBJ2-5
CASRDRGVGETQYF
>TRBV10-3|TRBJ1-3
CATGSSSGNTIYF
>TRBV5-1|TRBJ2-1
CASSLGLGGLYNEQFF
>TRBV6-5|TRBJ2-2
CASSYSFSLNGELFF
>TRBV10-3|TRBJ2-3
CAISDSGLAGGGTDTQYF
>TRBV25-1|TRBJ1-1
CASSGLGGGRREAFF
>TRBV5-5|TRBJ2-2
CASSPPLVAGELFF
>TRBV11-3|TRBJ2-5
CASSFPGVGETQYF
>TRBV5-1|TRBJ2-7
CASRLTGGYEQYF
>TRBV12-3/TRBV12-4|TRBJ2-1
CASRGGIHHEQFF